Sequencing of this TCR beta chain was carried out in a study of shared clonotypes between healthy human individuals. Broader study findings: Clonotype sharing across donors was expected to vary with sequencing depth. Naive subsets, compared against memory subsets, generally had larger estimated richness values.

This CDR3 is built from 17 residues. Unmatched junction bases numbered 7, after V lost 0 bases and J lost 4 bases. Once extracted for a subset, genomic DNA was divided evenly among several immunoSEQ plates. Method: immunoSEQ multiplex PCR; TCRdb's copy keeps in-frame clones and lacks some. The table shows 2 million to 3 million clones, with more than 85% occurring only once. Details on this clone: What it binds is unknown.

This sequence originates from a man between 18 and 29 years old in good health. Some clones in this sample may be carry-over from other donors' samples. Sequencing input: naive CD4+ T cells from PBMCs. Regarding subset: CD45RA+ positively selected. The chain joins TRBV6-7 to TRBJ2-5; 11 positions match TRBD2. TRBV6-7 is an ORF, and what it does is uncertain. CDR3 coding DNA: TGTGCCAGCAGTTACTCCCCGACTAGCGGGACTGCAGAGACCCAGTACTTC. This codes for CASSYSPTSGTAETQYF.